The 30 T cell receptor beta chains below come from one sample, sequenced in a study of T cell responses to AZD1222 COVID-19 vaccine. Sequencing used immunoSEQ multiplex PCR; TCRdb keeps in-frame clones, though not all of them. The table has under 100,000 clones, about 88% seen once. The sequencing here drew on peripheral blood, taken on day 0 of AZD1222 vaccination. The receptor set was obtained from an adult in good health.

This clone was observed once. This chain links TRBV6-5 with TRBJ1-2, with D maybe TRBD1 (5 bases). V was pared by 6 bases and J by 0 bases, with 8 bases between. There are 13 residues in the CDR3. In germline, CDR1 is MNHEY, CDR2 SVGAGI. This chain's CDR3 is CASSAGANYGYTF. The CDR3 bases are TGTGCCAGCAGCGCGGGGGCTAACTATGGCTACACCTTC.

The chain has TRBV5-4 and TRBJ1-6; D is uncertain. The CDR3 totals 12 residues. Trimming removed 0 bases from V and 8 bases from J, with 3 bases in between. Germline-derived CDR1 and CDR2 are SGHNT and YYREEE (reference sequence). This chain's CDR3 is CASSLDYSPLHF. For the CDR3, the DNA is TGTGCCAGCAGCTTGGACTATTCACCCCTCCACTTT.

The CDR3 region has the DNA TGTGCCAGCAGTGCGAACGGTTTGAACACTGAAGCTTTCTTT. Its translation: CASSANGLNTEAFF. The chain is built from TRBV2 and TRBJ1-1; D uncertain. Germline CDR1 and CDR2: SNHLY and FYNNEI. The CDR3 totals 14 residues. Trimming cost V 4 bases and J 0 bases, with 9 bases left between them.

Notes on this clone: The junction does not match germline at one end; this may be a read error. The rearrangement joins TRBV10-2 to TRBJ1-2, with TRBD1 identical over 9 bases. The germline V gene encodes CDR1 WSHSY and CDR2 SAAADI. The CDR3 totals 14 residues. The CDR3 spells CASLRTGENYGYTF. The CDR3, as DNA: TGCGCCAGTCTGCGGACAGGGGAAAACTACGGCTACACCTTC.

The rearrangement uses TRBV27 and TRBJ1-3; 7 bases are shared with TRBD1. V lost 3 bases, J lost 4 bases, and 3 bases stayed unmatched. CDR3 size: 14 residues. Looked up from germline, CDR1 is MNHEY and CDR2 is SMNVEV (reference sequence). The CDR3 bases are TGTGCCAGCAGTTTCAGGGGACAGGGAAACACCATATATTTT. Its translation: CASSFRGQGNTIYF.

This chain uses TRBV7-2 with TRBJ1-5, with 8 bases matching TRBD1. This CDR3 contains 16 residues. Losses at the gene ends were 5 bases for V and 2 bases for J; bases not matched to a gene: 8. Germline CDR1 is SGHTA and CDR2 is FQGNSA. The CDR3 spells CASSADRGGGNQPQHF. The CDR3 coding sequence is TGTGCCAGCAGCGCCGACAGGGGAGGCGGCAATCAGCCCCAGCATTTT.

The genes are TRBV19 and TRBJ2-3, with TRBD1 identical over 8 bases. CDR3 size: 14 residues. Germline V gene data show CDR1 as LNHDA and CDR2 as SQIVND (reference sequence). The V gene end was trimmed by 3 bases and the J gene end by 4 bases; junction bases not matched to a gene: 3. CDR3 protein: CASSIKQGADTQYF. CDR3 DNA sequence: TGTGCCAGTAGTATCAAACAGGGGGCAGATACGCAGTATTTT.

V gene TRBV12-3 or TRBV12-4 combines with J gene TRBJ2-3; D uncertain. With 5 bases removed from V and 2 bases from J, the gap between germline ends came to 8 bases. CDR3 length: 13 amino acids. The CDR3 DNA reads as TGTGCCAGCAGTGCCTTATCCACAGATACGCAGTATTTT. It encodes CASSALSTDTQYF.

The chain has TRBV19 and TRBJ1-1, with D maybe TRBD1 (5 bases). The V end was cut by 3 bases, the J end by 5 bases, with 13 bases between. The CDR3 loop spans 14 amino acids. Looked up from germline, CDR1 is LNHDA and CDR2 is SQIVND (reference sequence). The CDR3: CASSIISGGTEAFF. The CDR3, as DNA: TGTGCCAGTAGTATTATCTCCGGGGGAACTGAAGCTTTCTTT.

J is TRBJ1-1 and V is TRBV7-3, with D possibly being TRBD1 (6 bases). Germline V gives CDR1 SGHTA, CDR2 FQGTGA. The CDR3 runs to 15 residues. Trimming stripped 0 bases from V and 2 bases from J, with 10 bases between. The CDR3 nucleotides are TGTGCCAGCAGCTTAACCGGGACACCAAACACTGAAGCTTTCTTT. Protein: CASSLTGTPNTEAFF.

V is TRBV30 and J is TRBJ1-1; D unclear. From germline, CDR1 is GTSNPN and CDR2 SVGIG (reference sequence). This CDR3 comprises 13 residues. Trimming cost V 2 bases and J 1 base, with 8 bases left between them. The CDR3 DNA is TGTGCCTGGAGTCAAGGCGCGAACACTGAAGCTTTCTTT. This gives the protein CAWSQGANTEAFF. The full variable domain, rest sourced from reference TRBV30 and TRBJ1-1, is SQTIHQWPATLVQPVGSPLSLECTVEGTSNPNLYWYRQAAGRGLQLLFYSVGIGQISSEVPQNLSASRPQDRQFILSSKKLLLSDSGFYLCAWSQGANTEAFFGQGTRLTVV.

The rearrangement links TRBV30 to TRBJ1-5; weak D call: TRBD1 (5 bases). This CDR3 comprises 13 residues. Germline values: CDR1 GTSNPN, CDR2 SVGIG (reference sequence). V lost 6 bases and J lost 5, with 14 bases in between. The CDR3 loop is CACGGGRDQPQHF. CDR3 DNA: TGTGCCTGTGGGGGAGGGAGAGATCAGCCCCAGCATTTT.

The chain has TRBV10-3 and TRBJ1-3; no firm D call. V was clipped by 3 bases and J by 1 base, with 10 bases between them. CDR3 length: 15 residues. Germline V gene data show CDR1 as ENHRY and CDR2 as SYGVKD. The CDR3 here is CAISDGLLSGNTIYF. The DNA for the CDR3 is TGTGCCATCAGTGACGGACTGCTTTCTGGAAACACCATATATTTT.

The chain recombines TRBV7-2 with TRBJ2-7; D unclear. The CDR3 loop spans 13 amino acids. Germline-derived CDR1 and CDR2 are SGHTA and FQGNSA. Trimming pared 4 bases from V and 6 bases from J, leaving 13 bases between. The DNA for the CDR3 is TGTGCCAGCAGCTCCATTCATACGGGCGAGCAGTACTTC. It yields the protein CASSSIHTGEQYF.

J is TRBJ2-7 and V is TRBV27; 9 bases map to TRBD1. Trimming took 6 bases from V and 3 from J; bases not matched to a gene: 0. The CDR3 is 12 residues long. The germline CDR1 and CDR2 sequences are MNHEY and SMNVEV (reference sequence). The chain's CDR3 is CASRGQGYEQYF. For the CDR3, the DNA is TGTGCCAGCAGGGGACAGGGCTACGAGCAGTACTTC.

This clone was observed a few times. J is TRBJ1-2 and V is TRBV19, with D unresolved. The CDR3 is 13 amino acids. CDR1 LNHDA and CDR2 SQIVND come from the germline V gene (reference sequence). Trimming left V 1 base short and J 8 bases short, with 11 bases between. The CDR3 region is CASSIARDRGYTF. For the CDR3, the DNA is TGTGCCAGTAGTATAGCAAGGGATCGGGGCTACACCTTC. The complete variable domain, with remaining parts taken from reference TRBV19 and TRBJ1-2, reads DGGITQSPKYLFRKEGQNVTLSCEQNLNHDAMYWYRQDPGQGLRLIYYSQIVNDFQKGDIAEGYSVSREKKESFPLTVTSAQKNPTAFYLCASSIARDRGYTFGSGTRLTVV.

The chain uses TRBV11-3 and TRBJ2-1; D possibly corresponds to TRBD2 (6 bases). Germline V gene lookup returns CDR1 SGHNT and CDR2 YENEEA. CDR3 length: 15 amino acids. Trimming shortened V by 5 bases and J by 4 bases, and 15 bases separated the two germline ends. The CDR3: CASSPFSRGYNEQFF. Written as DNA, the CDR3 is TGTGCCAGCAGCCCTTTTTCGCGGGGTTACAATGAGCAGTTCTTC.

The chain links TRBV4-1 to TRBJ2-1; TRBD2 matches at 7 bases. With V trimmed by 0 bases and J by 4 bases, 6 bases remained unmatched. The CDR3 runs 16 residues. In germline, CDR1 is MGHRA, CDR2 YSYEKL. CDR3 sequence: CASSQDPASGYNEQFF. The CDR3 DNA follows: TGCGCCAGCAGCCAAGACCCCGCTAGCGGTTACAATGAGCAGTTCTTC.

This chain connects TRBV5-1 to TRBJ1-1, with a weak D call TRBD1 (6 bases). Germline assignment: CDR1 SGHRS and CDR2 YFSETQ. The V gene lost 1 base and the J gene lost 3 bases, with 16 bases spanning the gap. The CDR3 has 16 residues. CDR3 loop: CASSLSPDRLYTEAFF. In DNA, the CDR3 is TGCGCCAGCAGCTTGTCCCCCGACAGGTTGTACACTGAAGCTTTCTTT.

The rearrangement uses TRBV7-3 and TRBJ2-2; weak D call: TRBD2 (6 bases). V lost 5 bases to trimming and J lost 0 bases, with 13 bases between them. This CDR3 comprises 16 residues. Germline CDR1 and CDR2: SGHTA and FQGTGA. The CDR3 DNA reads as TGTGCCAGCAGCCCTCAAGCGGGCTCGAACACCGGGGAGCTGTTTTTT. Its protein is CASSPQAGSNTGELFF.

The chain is built from TRBV6-5 and TRBJ1-4, with unresolved D. CDR1 MNHEY and CDR2 SVGAGI come from the germline V gene. V lost 7 bases and J 3 bases, leaving 12 bases between the germline ends. The CDR3 is 14 residues long. CDR3 sequence reads: CASNEQNPNEKLFF. As DNA, the CDR3 is TGTGCCAGCAACGAACAAAACCCTAATGAAAAACTGTTTTTT.

The chain employs TRBV15 and TRBJ1-3; 7 bases are shared with TRBD1. CDR1 and CDR2 (germline): LNHNV, YYDKDF (reference sequence). This CDR3 spans 14 amino acids. After removal of 5 bases from V and 4 bases from J, the junction contained 5 bases not matched to a gene. This CDR3 reads CATSRGTEGNTIYF. The CDR3 region has the DNA TGTGCCACCAGCCGTGGGACAGAAGGAAACACCATATATTTT.

CDR3 region: CASIKQAEGYTF. The CDR3 DNA is TGTGCCAGCATAAAACAGGCGGAAGGCTACACCTTC. The rearrangement uses TRBV12-3 or TRBV12-4 and TRBJ1-2, with TRBD1 as a possible D gene (5 bases). V shed 7 bases and J shed 8 bases, with 14 bases lying between them. This CDR3 has 12 residues.

V usage is TRBV3-1 (or the pseudogene TRBV3-2) and J usage is TRBJ2-5, with D unresolved. This CDR3 comprises 14 residues. V was cut by 1 base and J by 2 bases, with 8 bases left in between. The germline V gene has CDR1 LGHDT and CDR2 YNNKEL (reference sequence). Here the CDR3 DNA reads TGTGCCAGCAGCCAAGCGGTACGACAAGAGACCCAGTACTTC. It yields the protein CASSQAVRQETQYF.

The CDR3 region is CASSPGTGNHEQYF. The CDR3, as DNA: TGCGCCAGCAGCCCCGGGACAGGGAACCACGAGCAGTACTTC. The rearrangement uses TRBV5-1 and TRBJ2-7; TRBD1 matches at 9 bases. Germline V CDR1 and CDR2: SGHRS, YFSETQ. The CDR3 has 14 residues. V trimming: 4 bases; J trimming: 5 bases; junction bases outside the gene matches: 7.

The rearrangement links TRBV27 to TRBJ1-2; D possibly corresponds to TRBD1 (6 bases). The V end was cut by 1 base, the J end by 8 bases, with 14 bases between. CDR3 length: 14 residues. Germline CDR1 is MNHEY and CDR2 is SMNVEV (reference sequence). CDR3 DNA sequence: TGTGCCAGCAGTTTATTTATGGGGGCGGAGGGCTACACCTTC. As protein: CASSLFMGAEGYTF.

This clone appeared once. The V gene is TRBV9, the J gene TRBJ2-7; 10 bases align to TRBD2. Looked up from germline, CDR1 is SGDLS and CDR2 is YYNGEE. The CDR3 length is 15 residues. The ends lost 0 bases at V and 3 bases at J; junction bases unmatched: 3. This chain's CDR3 is CASSVGGTSDYEQYF. The DNA of the CDR3 is TGTGCCAGCAGCGTAGGAGGGACTAGCGACTACGAGCAGTACTTC.

The V and J genes are TRBV7-2 and TRBJ1-3, with D possibly matching TRBD1 (5 bases). CDR1 and CDR2 (germline): SGHTA, FQGNSA. CDR3 length equals 13 residues. Trimming stripped 6 bases from V and 2 bases from J, with 8 bases between. CDR3 in amino acids: CASSWGAGNTIYF. As DNA, the CDR3 is TGTGCCAGCAGTTGGGGGGCTGGAAACACCATATATTTT.

This sequence joins TRBV19 and TRBJ2-5; possible D gene TRBD1, 5 bases. CDR3 length: 14 amino acids. V was clipped by 6 bases and J by 2 bases, with 13 bases between them. Germline V gene data show CDR1 as LNHDA and CDR2 as SQIVND (reference sequence). As DNA, the CDR3 is TGTGCCAGTAGCCCCGGACAAAATCAAGAGACCCAGTACTTC. This translates into CASSPGQNQETQYF. Together with reference TRBV19 and TRBJ2-5, the CDR3 gives the full variable domain: DGGITQSPKYLFRKEGQNVTLSCEQNLNHDAMYWYRQDPGQGLRLIYYSQIVNDFQKGDIAEGYSVSREKKESFPLTVTSAQKNPTAFYLCASSPGQNQETQYFGPGTRLLVL.

This clone was found a few times. The gene calls are TRBV7-8 and TRBJ2-7; D might be TRBD1 (6 bases). V dropped 5 bases and J dropped 0 bases, with 14 bases sitting between them. The CDR3 runs 15 residues. The germline V gene has CDR1 SGHVS and CDR2 FQNEAQ. The CDR3, as DNA: TGTGCCAGCAGCCTCTACCAGGGGCCCTCCTACGAGCAGTACTTC. This gives the protein CASSLYQGPSYEQYF.